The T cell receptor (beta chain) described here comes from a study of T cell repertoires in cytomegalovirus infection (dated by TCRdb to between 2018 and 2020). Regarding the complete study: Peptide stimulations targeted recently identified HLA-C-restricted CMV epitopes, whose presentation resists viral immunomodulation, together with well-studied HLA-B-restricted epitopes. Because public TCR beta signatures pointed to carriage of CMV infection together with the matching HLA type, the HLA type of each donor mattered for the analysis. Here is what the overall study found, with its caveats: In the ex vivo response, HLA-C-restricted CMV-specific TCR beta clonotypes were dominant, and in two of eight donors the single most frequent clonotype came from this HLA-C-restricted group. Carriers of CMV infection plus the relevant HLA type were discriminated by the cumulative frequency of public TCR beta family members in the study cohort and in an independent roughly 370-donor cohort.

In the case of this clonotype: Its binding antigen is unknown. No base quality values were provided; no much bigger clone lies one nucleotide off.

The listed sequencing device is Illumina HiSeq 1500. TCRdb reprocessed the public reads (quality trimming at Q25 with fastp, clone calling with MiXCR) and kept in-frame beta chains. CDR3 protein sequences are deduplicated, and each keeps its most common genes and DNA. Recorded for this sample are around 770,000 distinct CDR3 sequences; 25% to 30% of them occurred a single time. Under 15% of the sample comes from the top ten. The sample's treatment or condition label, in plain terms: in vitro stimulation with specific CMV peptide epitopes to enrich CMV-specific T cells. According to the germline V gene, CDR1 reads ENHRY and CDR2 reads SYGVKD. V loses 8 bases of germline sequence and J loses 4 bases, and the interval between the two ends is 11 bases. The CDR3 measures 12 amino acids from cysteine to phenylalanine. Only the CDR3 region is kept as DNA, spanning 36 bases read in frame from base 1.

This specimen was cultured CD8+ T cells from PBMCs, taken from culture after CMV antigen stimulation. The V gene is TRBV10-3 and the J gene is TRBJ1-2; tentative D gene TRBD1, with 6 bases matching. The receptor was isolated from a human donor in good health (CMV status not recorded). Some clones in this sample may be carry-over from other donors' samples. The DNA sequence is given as TGTGCCATCGAACAGGGAGGCTATGGCTACACCTTC. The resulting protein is CAIEQGGYGYTF.